This TCR beta chain was documented in a study of CD8 T cells in Susac syndrome. Trimming pared 2 bases from V and 3 bases from J, leaving 8 bases between. The CDR3 loop spans 13 amino acids. Germline CDR1 and CDR2: SGHRS and YFSETQ. A quantity of roughly 0.5 to 1 ug RNA underwent reverse transcription using random hexamers. Amplification of TCR beta CDR3 by immunoSEQ multiplex PCR spanned 54 Vbeta and 13 Jbeta. TCRdb itself ran the immunoSEQ multiplex PCR reads through MiXCR, one entry per CDR3 protein. The sample lists roughly 150,000 distinct CDR3 sequences, around 95% occurring once. The V gene is TRBV5-1, the J gene TRBJ2-5; a weak D match, TRBD1 (5 bases). The sample taken for sequencing was CD8+ T cells from PBMCs. This clonotype was sampled from a human donor with multiple sclerosis. The CDR3 DNA sequence: TGCGCCAGCAGCTTAATGACAGAAGAGACCCAGTACTTC. It translates to CASSLMTEETQYF.